This passage covers 15 T cell receptor beta chains from one sample sequenced in a study of blood T cell repertoires in COVID-19. Sequenced by immunoSEQ multiplex PCR; TCRdb stores in-frame clones only, minus some. The sample has about 270,000 clones, around 82% seen once. The sample consisted of peripheral blood. These receptors originate from a human donor in a cohort sampled during active COVID-19.

The gene calls are TRBV7-3 and TRBJ2-5; 11 bases map to TRBD2. The CDR3 has 19 residues. The ends lost 0 bases at V and 2 bases at J; junction bases unmatched: 11. Per germline, CDR1 SGHTA and CDR2 FQGTGA. The CDR3 is CASSLTGRLAGMGQETQYF. CDR3 DNA sequence: TGTGCCAGCAGCTTAACCGGAAGACTAGCGGGGATGGGGCAAGAGACCCAGTACTTC.

The chain employs TRBV2 and TRBJ1-6; TRBD1 aligns across 10 bases. Germline loops: CDR1 SNHLY, CDR2 FYNNEI. V shed 4 bases and J 10 bases; nucleotides not matched to a gene: 22. This CDR3 is 20 amino acids long. CDR3 DNA: TGTGCCAGCAGTGCCAAGGGACAGGGGATACCCATAGATAAATCCTCACCCCTCCACTTT. This codes for CASSAKGQGIPIDKSSPLHF.

The chain combines TRBV15 with TRBJ1-4; D may be TRBD1 (5 bases). CDR1 and CDR2 from the germline V gene are LNHNV and YYDKDF (reference sequence). V was pared by 9 bases and J by 7 bases, with 15 bases between. There are 13 residues in the CDR3. Written as DNA, the CDR3 is TGTGCCACTGGGGCGGGGAGGGGTGAAAAACTGTTTTTT. Residues: CATGAGRGEKLFF. Variable domain in full (rest from reference TRBV15 and TRBJ1-4): DAMVIQNPRYQVTQFGKPVTLSCSQTLNHNVMYWYQQKSSQAPKLLFHYYDKDFNNEADTPDNFQSRRPNTSFCFLDIRSPGLGDTAMYLCATGAGRGEKLFFGSGTQLSVL.

The chain carries TRBV7-6 and TRBJ2-7; TRBD2 matches 14 bases. The germline gives CDR1 SGHVS, CDR2 FNYEAQ. Trimming cost V 5 bases and J 5 bases; bases outside gene matches: 14. The CDR3 length is 18 residues. The CDR3 DNA reads TGTGCCAGCAGCGTATTGCCCGGGACTAGCGGGAGTGGGAACGAGCAGTACTTC. This sequence encodes CASSVLPGTSGSGNEQYF.

V and J are TRBV5-6 and TRBJ2-7; 7 bases map to TRBD1. Per germline, CDR1 SGHDT and CDR2 YYEEEE. The junction had 9 bases not matched to a gene; V was cut back by 4 bases and J by 5 bases. This CDR3 region has 14 residues. The chain's CDR3 is CASSPGQWGDEQYF. The CDR3 DNA sequence: TGTGCCAGCAGCCCGGGACAGTGGGGAGACGAGCAGTACTTC. Based on the CDR3 plus reference TRBV5-6 and TRBJ2-7, the full variable domain is DAGVTQSPTHLIKTRGQQVTLRCSPKSGHDTVSWYQQALGQGPQFIFQYYEEEERQRGNFPDRFSGHQFPNYSSELNVNALLLGDSALYLCASSPGQWGDEQYFGPGTRLTVT.

V gene TRBV2 combines with J gene TRBJ2-7, with D maybe TRBD1 (5 bases). CDR1 SNHLY and CDR2 FYNNEI come from the germline V gene. This CDR3 has 14 amino acids. Deletions cut 3 bases from V and 3 bases from J, with 12 bases between. The CDR3 region has the DNA TGTGCCAGCAGTGATTTGGACACCTTCTACGAGCAGTACTTC. As protein: CASSDLDTFYEQYF.

This chain joins TRBV19 and TRBJ2-2; D might be TRBD1 (5 bases). The length of the CDR3 is 16 residues. Germline-derived CDR1 and CDR2 are LNHDA and SQIVND (reference sequence). V was clipped by 1 base and J by 4 bases, with 13 bases between them. DNA for the CDR3: TGTGCCAGTAGTATAGTTGGGGCTTCGGGCACCGGGGAGCTGTTTTTT. Translating gives CASSIVGASGTGELFF.

V is TRBV3-1 (or the pseudogene TRBV3-2) and J is TRBJ2-5; the D gene is possibly TRBD2 (6 bases). CDR3 length: 12 amino acids. Germline CDR1 reads LGHDT; CDR2 reads YNNKEL (reference sequence). Trimming pared 6 bases from V and 5 bases from J, leaving 10 bases between. The DNA for the CDR3 is TGTGCCAGCAGGTTTGGGGGGGAGACCCAGTACTTC. It codes for CASRFGGETQYF.

The rearrangement joins TRBV5-1 to TRBJ1-4; 7 bases map to TRBD1. CDR1 is SGHRS, CDR2 YFSETQ, per germline. This CDR3 comprises 15 residues. The junction had 9 bases not matched to a gene; V was cut back by 2 bases and J by 8 bases. The CDR3 DNA follows: TGCGCCAGCAGCTTAGAGGAGGGGGCTTCGGAAAAACTGTTTTTT. Its translation: CASSLEEGASEKLFF.

This clone has a handful of counts. The gene calls are TRBV5-1 and TRBJ1-1; 10 bases line up with TRBD1. The CDR3 runs to 14 residues. Germline V gene sequence: CDR1 SGHRS, CDR2 YFSETQ. The ends lost 4 bases at V and 1 base at J; junction bases unmatched: 1. CDR3 sequence: CASSRQGANTEAFF. DNA for the CDR3: TGCGCCAGCAGCCGACAGGGGGCGAACACTGAAGCTTTCTTT.

V usage is TRBV6-6 and J usage is TRBJ2-7; D may be TRBD2 (6 bases). Germline V gene sequence: CDR1 MNHNY, CDR2 SVGAGI (reference sequence). V lost 2 bases, J lost 5 bases, and 16 bases lay in between. The CDR3 runs 15 residues. CDR3 in amino acids: CASSYPWAGGDEQYF. CDR3 nucleotide sequence: TGTGCCAGCAGTTACCCGTGGGCCGGCGGGGACGAGCAGTACTTC.

The rearrangement uses TRBV19 and TRBJ1-3; D is uncertain. Germline CDR1 and CDR2: LNHDA and SQIVND (reference sequence). CDR3 length: 16 amino acids. V was shortened by 1 base and J by 0 bases, with 10 bases between the two germline ends. In nucleotides, the CDR3 is TGTGCCAGTAGTATAGGGTCAGTTACCTCTGGAAACACCATATATTTT. Its translation is CASSIGSVTSGNTIYF.

This rearrangement joins TRBV10-3 to TRBJ2-2; D is possibly TRBD2 (5 bases). Trimming pared 3 bases from V and 6 bases from J, leaving 14 bases between. CDR1 ENHRY and CDR2 SYGVKD come from the germline V gene. This CDR3 is 15 amino acids long. CDR3 region: CAISEPTTGAGELFF. The CDR3, as DNA: TGTGCCATCAGTGAACCGACCACCGGGGCCGGGGAGCTGTTTTTT.

V usage is TRBV2 and J usage is TRBJ1-5; D is possibly TRBD1 (6 bases). The CDR3 is made up of 13 amino acids. The germline CDR1 and CDR2 sequences are SNHLY and FYNNEI. Trimming took 6 bases from V and 2 from J, leaving 8 bases between them. The CDR3 DNA reads TGTGCCAGCAGCAGGGGCCGCAATCAGCCCCAGCATTTT. It yields the protein CASSRGRNQPQHF. The full variable domain, with the rest looked up from reference TRBV2 and TRBJ1-5, is EPEVTQTPSHQVTQMGQEVILRCVPISNHLYFYWYRQILGQKVEFLVSFYNNEISEKSEIFDDQFSVERPDGSNFTLKIRSTKLEDSAMYFCASSRGRNQPQHFGDGTRLSIL.

V usage is TRBV18 and J usage is TRBJ2-7; 7 positions match TRBD1. The CDR3 sequence is 13 residues long. The J segment lost 11 bases and the V segment lost 4 bases, leaving 11 bases of the junction unmatched. CDR1 and CDR2 (germline): KGHSH, LQKENI. CDR3 nucleotides: TGTGCCAGCTCACTAGAAATTACAGGGGTGGAGTACTTC. The encoded protein is CASSLEITGVEYF. The whole variable domain, remainder taken from reference TRBV18 and TRBJ2-7, is NAGVMQNPRHLVRRRGQEARLRCSPMKGHSHVYWYRQLPEEGLKFMVYLQKENIIDESGMPKERFSAEFPKEGPSILRIQQVVRGDSAAYFCASSLEITGVEYFGPGTRLTVT.